This T cell receptor beta chain came from a study of shared clonotypes between healthy human individuals. Data came from immunoSEQ multiplex PCR; TCRdb stores just in-frame clones and leaves some out. The table has around 2,000,000 clones, roughly 94% seen once. Naive CD8 populations comprised CD45RO-negative cells positively selected for CCR7, excluding terminally differentiated effector memory CD45RA+ cells. Donors were healthy HIV-negative adults without recent acute infections or vaccinations. On this clone itself: Its antigen is unidentified. Different DNA sequences within this sample yield the same CDR3.

The study's findings and limits: Non-shared clonotypes were found to have lower generation probabilities than the clonotypes that were shared by all four of the sorted-subset donors. A few donors had around 5% of their naive CD4 clonotypes in common.

Germline trimming cut 0 bases from V and 5 bases from J; bases unmatched to any gene: 2. The CDR3 consists of 14 residues. Germline V gives CDR1 SGDLS, CDR2 YYNGEE. This chain joins TRBV9 and TRBJ2-1, with 7 bases lining up with TRBD2. This receptor was obtained from a man between 18 and 29 years old in good health. Material for sequencing was naive CD8+ T cells sorted from blood. This chain's CDR3 is CASSVGLADNEQFF. In DNA form, the CDR3 reads TGTGCCAGCAGCGTAGGGCTAGCGGACAATGAGCAGTTCTTC.